This T cell receptor beta chain was sequenced for a study of CD8 T cells in ankylosing spondylitis. Whole-study findings and limits: Disease-linked clones, CD8+, were relatively rare in peripheral blood.

The sample holds many counts of this clonotype. What it binds is not known. Germline V gene lookup returns CDR1 SGHRS and CDR2 YFSETQ. V lost 3 bases and J lost 4; bases outside the gene matches: 5. CDR3 size: 14 residues. MiXCR was run by TCRdb on the 5' RACE reads, yielding one entry per CDR3 protein. The sample records 240,000 or so distinct CDR3 sequences, 9.5% to 12% being singletons. The clonotype comes from a male donor with ankylosing spondylitis or in good health (not recorded which). The chain employs TRBV5-1 and TRBJ1-1; 8 bases map to TRBD1. The sample was blood, either unsorted or a sorted T cell fraction (not recorded which). The CDR3 DNA reads as TGCGCCAGCAGCTCCGGACAGGGAGGCACTGAAGCTTTCTTT. Amino acid sequence: CASSSGQGGTEAFF.